The rows below give T cell receptor beta chains drawn from one sample of a study of blood T cell repertoires in COVID-19. Method: immunoSEQ multiplex PCR; TCRdb's copy keeps in-frame clones and lacks some. The sample carries hundreds of thousands of clones, approximately 90% recorded once. The sequenced sample was PBMCs or T cells enriched from blood (not recorded which). Source of these receptors: a woman between 18 and 29 years old who had been exposed to COVID-19. Both conserved end residues are part of each CDR3.

>TRBV6-5
CASRKGGMNTEAFF
>TRBV3-1/TRBV3-2
CASSSVPGGTEAFF
>TRBV7-6
CASSLQGFSYEQYF
>TRBV4-2
CASSQGFGTSGSNEQFF
>TRBV28
CASSTQGTPSYEQYF
>TRBV4-2
CASSQDLASYEQYF
>TRBV21-1
CASNPNVKGGAPDTDTQYF
>TRBV5-1
CASSLRLAGSTDTQYF
>TRBV28
CASSYGQGVVTGELFF
>TRBV28
CASSRGTGVNYGYTF
>TRBV6-6
CASSPLEREGPGETQYF
>TRBV11-1
CASSLSGTGDGYTF
>TRBV7-9
CASSLVAGEVEQYF
>TRBV3-1/TRBV3-2
CASSLPGFPSYEQYF
>TRBV24-1
CATSDHGQGYGYTF
>TRBV27
CASSLPGLDVNEQYF
>TRBV7-2
CASSLYSINLGTQYF
>TRBV6-5
CASTDGSYPVF
>TRBV5-1
CASSLARFSSTDTQYF
>TRBV7-3
CASSRRVPGELFF
>TRBV6-1
CASSASGTTDTQYF
>TRBV3-1/TRBV3-2
CASSSTLSGNTIYF
>TRBV4-1
CASSQAGTGSYEQYF
>TRBV7-2
CASSSQRGGPRETQYF